This TCR beta chain was retrieved from a study of monozygotic twins with inflammatory bowel disease. Germline lookup yields CDR1 SGHAT and CDR2 FQNNGV. The CDR3 contains 14 residues. For this clonotype: Its antigen is unidentified.

The UMIs contained a 6-nucleotide sample barcode. They were added by template switching during cDNA synthesis. TCRdb re-analyzed the 5' RACE reads; it lists each CDR3 protein once, without DNA. Reported are 400,000 to 500,000 distinct CDR3 sequences; the ten largest clones contain 2% to 3%. General study results and limits: Findings did not support one strong IBD-associated signal or clonotype. Immunosuppressive treatment differences may have increased patient repertoire variability.

Total RNA isolation used whole blood (no T cell sorting was performed). The sequenced sample was blood. The TCR originated in a human donor with ulcerative colitis or Crohn's disease, or a healthy co-twin of an affected twin (not recorded which). The gene calls are TRBV11-2 and TRBJ2-4. The CDR3: CASSLEPAKNIQYF.